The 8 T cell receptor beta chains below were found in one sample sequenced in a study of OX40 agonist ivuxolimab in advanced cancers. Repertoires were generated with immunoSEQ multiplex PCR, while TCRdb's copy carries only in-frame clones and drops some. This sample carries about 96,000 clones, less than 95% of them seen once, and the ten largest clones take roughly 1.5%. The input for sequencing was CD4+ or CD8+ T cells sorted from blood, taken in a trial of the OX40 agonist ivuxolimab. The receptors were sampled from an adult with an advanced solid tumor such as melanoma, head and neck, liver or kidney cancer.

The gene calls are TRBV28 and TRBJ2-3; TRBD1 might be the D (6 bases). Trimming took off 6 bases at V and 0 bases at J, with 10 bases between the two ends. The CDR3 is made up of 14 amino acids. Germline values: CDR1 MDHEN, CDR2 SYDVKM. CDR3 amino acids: CASRGDISTDTQYF. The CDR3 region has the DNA TGTGCCAGCAGGGGGGACATCAGCACAGATACGCAGTATTTT. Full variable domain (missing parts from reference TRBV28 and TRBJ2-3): DVKVTQSSRYLVKRTGEKVFLECVQDMDHENMFWYRQDPGLGLRLIYFSYDVKMKEKGDIPEGYSVSREKKERFSLILESASTNQTSMYLCASRGDISTDTQYFGPGTRLTVL.

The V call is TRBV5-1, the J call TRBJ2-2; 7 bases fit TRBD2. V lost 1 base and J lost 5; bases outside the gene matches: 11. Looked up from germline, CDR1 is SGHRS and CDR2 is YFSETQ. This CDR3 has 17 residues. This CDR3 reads CASSLQLSGEGTGELFF. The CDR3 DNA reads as TGCGCCAGCAGCTTGCAACTGAGCGGGGAAGGAACCGGGGAGCTGTTTTTT.

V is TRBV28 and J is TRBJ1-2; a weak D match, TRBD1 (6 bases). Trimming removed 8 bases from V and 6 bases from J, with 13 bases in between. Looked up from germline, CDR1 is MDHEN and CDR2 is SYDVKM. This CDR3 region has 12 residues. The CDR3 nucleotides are TGTGCCAGCCGGAAGGGGGGCAATGGCTACACCTTC. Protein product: CASRKGGNGYTF.

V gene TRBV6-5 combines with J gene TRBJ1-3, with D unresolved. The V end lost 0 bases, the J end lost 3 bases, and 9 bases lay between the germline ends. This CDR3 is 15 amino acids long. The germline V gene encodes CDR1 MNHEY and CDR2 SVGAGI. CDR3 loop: CASSYSADRGNTIYF. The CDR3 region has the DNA TGTGCCAGCAGTTACTCGGCAGACCGTGGAAACACCATATATTTT.

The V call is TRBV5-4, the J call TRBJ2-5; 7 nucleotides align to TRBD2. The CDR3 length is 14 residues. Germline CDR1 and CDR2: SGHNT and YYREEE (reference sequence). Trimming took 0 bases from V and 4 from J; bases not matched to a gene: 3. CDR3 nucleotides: TGTGCCAGCAGCTTGGCGGCTAGCGGAGAGACCCAGTACTTC. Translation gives CASSLAASGETQYF. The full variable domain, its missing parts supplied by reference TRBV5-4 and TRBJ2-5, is ETGVTQSPTHLIKTRGQQVTLRCSSQSGHNTVSWYQQALGQGPQFIFQYYREEENGRGNFPPRFSGLQFPNYSSELNVNALELDDSALYLCASSLAASGETQYFGPGTRLLVL.

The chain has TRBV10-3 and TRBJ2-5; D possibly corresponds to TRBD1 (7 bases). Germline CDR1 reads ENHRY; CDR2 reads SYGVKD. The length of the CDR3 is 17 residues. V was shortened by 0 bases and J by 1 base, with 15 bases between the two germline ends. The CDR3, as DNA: TGTGCCATCAGTGAGTCGGGGGAGGACAGGTCCCAAGAGACCCAGTACTTC. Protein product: CAISESGEDRSQETQYF.

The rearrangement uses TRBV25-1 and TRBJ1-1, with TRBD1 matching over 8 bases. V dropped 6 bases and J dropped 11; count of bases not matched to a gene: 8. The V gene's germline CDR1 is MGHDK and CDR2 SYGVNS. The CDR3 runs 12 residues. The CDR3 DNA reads TGTGCCAGCAGCCGACCGACAGGGGTGGCTTTCTTT. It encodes CASSRPTGVAFF.

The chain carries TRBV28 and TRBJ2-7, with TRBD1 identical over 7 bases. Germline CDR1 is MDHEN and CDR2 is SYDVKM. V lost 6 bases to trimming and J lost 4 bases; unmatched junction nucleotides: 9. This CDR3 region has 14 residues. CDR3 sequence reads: CASSLTNRGYEQYF. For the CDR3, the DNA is TGTGCCAGCAGCCTAACAAACAGGGGTTACGAGCAGTACTTC. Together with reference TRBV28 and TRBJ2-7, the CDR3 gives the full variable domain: DVKVTQSSRYLVKRTGEKVFLECVQDMDHENMFWYRQDPGLGLRLIYFSYDVKMKEKGDIPEGYSVSREKKERFSLILESASTNQTSMYLCASSLTNRGYEQYFGPGTRLTVT.